One sample yielded the 23 T cell receptor beta chains listed below, sequenced in a study of T cell responses to AZD1222 COVID-19 vaccine. TCRdb's table, derived via immunoSEQ multiplex PCR, lists solely in-frame clones and lacks some. The repertoire includes approximately 150,000 clones, 70% to 90% of them detected once, and about 3.2% sits in the top ten. Sequenced here: peripheral blood, sampled on day 0 of MenACWY control vaccination. These receptors all stem from an adult in good health.

The chain employs TRBV19 and TRBJ1-2; possible D gene TRBD1, 5 bases. V lost 4 bases and J lost 7, with 13 bases in between. Germline assignment: CDR1 LNHDA and CDR2 SQIVND (reference sequence). The CDR3 is 13 residues long. CDR3 protein: CASSNSGLRGYTF. CDR3 DNA sequence: TGTGCCAGTAGTAACTCGGGGCTCCGTGGCTACACCTTC.

V and J are TRBV19 and TRBJ1-4; 9 bases align to TRBD1. With V trimmed by 7 bases and J by 8 bases, 8 bases remained unmatched. CDR3 length equals 14 residues. CDR1 and CDR2 (germline): LNHDA, SQIVND (reference sequence). CDR3 amino acids: CASMGTGRDEKLFF. The DNA for the CDR3 is TGTGCCAGTATGGGGACAGGGAGAGACGAAAAACTGTTTTTT.

The chain uses TRBV6-2 or TRBV6-3 and TRBJ1-6; 7 positions match TRBD1. V was pared by 2 bases and J by 8 bases, with 3 bases of the junction left unmatched. CDR1 is MNHEY, CDR2 SVGEGT, per germline. CDR3 length: 14 residues. The CDR3 here is CASSYRGRDSPLHF. CDR3 DNA: TGTGCCAGCAGTTACAGGGGGCGCGATTCACCCCTCCACTTT.

The sample holds one count of this clone. The rearrangement uses TRBV7-9 and TRBJ1-2; D ambiguous. The ends were cut back, 3 bases at V and 2 bases at J, with 7 bases in the middle. The CDR3 runs to 13 residues. Germline-derived CDR1 and CDR2 are SEHNR and FQNEAQ (reference sequence). CDR3 DNA: TGTGCCAGCAGCTTTGGCCAGAACTATGGCTACACCTTC. It is translated as CASSFGQNYGYTF.

The J gene is TRBJ1-1, the V gene TRBV6-5; unclear D gene. Germline CDR1 reads MNHEY; CDR2 reads SVGAGI. This CDR3 has 13 residues. V lost 5 bases and J lost 3, with 10 bases in between. The chain's CDR3 is CASSSERDTEAFF. In nucleotides, the CDR3 is TGTGCCAGCAGTAGCGAGCGGGACACTGAAGCTTTCTTT.

The genes are TRBV18 and TRBJ2-1, with no clear D. This CDR3 has 15 residues. V lost 0 bases, J lost 5 bases, and 11 bases lay in between. Per germline, CDR1 KGHSH and CDR2 LQKENI. This CDR3 is CASSPPLDGNNEQFF. The CDR3 nucleotides read TGTGCCAGCTCACCACCGTTGGATGGAAACAATGAGCAGTTCTTC.

The chain is built from TRBV29-1 and TRBJ2-6; possibly TRBD2 for D (5 bases). With 6 bases removed from V and 0 bases from J, the gap between germline ends came to 9 bases. The CDR3 is 14 residues long. The germline V gene encodes CDR1 SQVTM and CDR2 ANQGSEA. CDR3 in amino acids: CSVRSGSGANVLTF. The CDR3 DNA reads TGCAGCGTCCGAAGCGGCTCTGGGGCCAACGTCCTGACTTTC.

This clone has more than one count but fewer than ten. This chain uses TRBV15 with TRBJ2-7, with D unclear. Trimming left V 0 bases short and J 0 bases short, with 12 bases between. The CDR3 has 16 amino acids. Germline V gives CDR1 LNHNV, CDR2 YYDKDF (reference sequence). DNA of the CDR3: TGTGCCACCAGCAGAGATCCCGTCTCTAGCTCCTACGAGCAGTACTTC. This sequence encodes CATSRDPVSSSYEQYF.

This chain uses TRBV2 with TRBJ2-7; D is perhaps TRBD1 (6 bases). Trimming took 5 bases from V and 7 from J, leaving 12 bases between them. Germline CDR1 and CDR2: SNHLY and FYNNEI. The CDR3 runs to 12 residues. CDR3 protein: CASSSTGWEQYF. The CDR3 bases are TGTGCCAGCAGTTCGACAGGTTGGGAGCAGTACTTC.

With regard to this clone: Other DNA sequences of this sample code for an identical CDR3. The rearrangement uses TRBV19 and TRBJ2-3; 7 positions agree with TRBD2. The CDR3 sequence is 16 residues long. Germline-derived CDR1 and CDR2 are LNHDA and SQIVND (reference sequence). The V gene end was trimmed by 1 base and the J gene end by 3 bases; junction bases not matched to a gene: 7. The CDR3 nucleotides read TGTGCCAGTAGTATAGGTGCCGGGGGAGGGACAGATACGCAGTATTTT. Encoded protein: CASSIGAGGGTDTQYF.

The chain employs TRBV4-1 and TRBJ1-3; D not resolved. The V end was cut by 0 bases, the J end by 1 base, with 4 bases between. This CDR3 is 14 amino acids long. Germline loops: CDR1 MGHRA, CDR2 YSYEKL. CDR3 nucleotide sequence: TGCGCCAGCAGCCAAGACCTTTCTGGAAACACCATATATTTT. This translates into CASSQDLSGNTIYF.

This clone came up a few times. The chain is built from TRBV5-4 and TRBJ1-1; D not certain. Germline assignment: CDR1 SGHNT and CDR2 YYREEE (reference sequence). Trimming removed 4 bases at V and 0 bases at J, with 13 bases between. There are 15 residues in the CDR3. CDR3 sequence reads: CASSHLTAMNTEAFF. CDR3 nucleotide sequence: TGTGCCAGCAGCCACCTTACAGCAATGAACACTGAAGCTTTCTTT.

The chain joins TRBV7-2 to TRBJ1-1, with a possible D match to TRBD1 (5 bases). The CDR3 extends over 13 amino acids. V dropped 3 bases and J dropped 4 bases, with 9 bases sitting between them. Germline V gives CDR1 SGHTA, CDR2 FQGNSA. The CDR3 loop is CASSLQGGTEAFF. In DNA form, the CDR3 reads TGTGCCAGCAGCTTGCAGGGCGGCACTGAAGCTTTCTTT.

This chain links TRBV7-2 with TRBJ1-1, with unresolved D. The CDR3 loop spans 12 amino acids. From germline, CDR1 is SGHTA and CDR2 FQGNSA. Deletions cut 1 base from V and 5 bases from J, with 5 bases between. CDR3 sequence reads: CASSLGRTEAFF. CDR3 DNA: TGTGCCAGCAGCTTAGGGAGAACTGAAGCTTTCTTT.

The V call is TRBV27, the J call TRBJ2-7; D is uncertain. The V gene's germline CDR1 is MNHEY and CDR2 SMNVEV (reference sequence). The CDR3 is 18 amino acids. V shed 5 bases and J shed 0 bases, with 23 bases lying between them. The CDR3 DNA reads TGTGCCAGCAGTCTAACCTCCTTTTGGGCAGAAAGCTCCTACGAGCAGTACTTC. Its translation: CASSLTSFWAESSYEQYF.

This clone has only one observation. The V gene is TRBV9, the J gene TRBJ2-3; possibly TRBD1 for D (7 bases). Per germline, CDR1 SGDLS and CDR2 YYNGEE. This CDR3 is built from 18 residues. V shed 0 bases and J shed 1 base, with 18 bases lying between them. CDR3 sequence reads: CASSVGDRDLAGTDTQYF. Written as DNA, the CDR3 is TGTGCCAGCAGCGTAGGCGACAGGGACTTAGCGGGCACAGATACGCAGTATTTT.

The chain employs TRBV6-6 and TRBJ1-2; D remains unclear. Trimming stripped 0 bases from V and 7 bases from J, with 15 bases between. Germline V gives CDR1 MNHNY, CDR2 SVGAGI (reference sequence). The CDR3 spans 15 residues. CDR3 loop: CASSYSAGSVGGYTF. CDR3 sequence (DNA): TGTGCCAGCAGTTACTCGGCTGGGTCAGTGGGTGGCTACACCTTC.

The CDR3 spells CASSLDASTDTQYF. The DNA of the CDR3 is TGTGCCAGCAGCTTAGACGCAAGCACAGATACGCAGTATTTT. This chain uses TRBV11-3 with TRBJ2-3; D gene ambiguous. This CDR3 has 14 amino acids. V was trimmed by 0 bases and J by 0 bases, leaving 4 bases between them. Germline V gives CDR1 SGHNT, CDR2 YENEEA.

The chain employs TRBV15 and TRBJ1-1; D not resolved. The CDR3 contains 14 residues. The V end was cut by 1 base, the J end by 2 bases, with 8 bases between. Germline CDR1 reads LNHNV; CDR2 reads YYDKDF (reference sequence). The CDR3 region has the DNA TGTGCCACCAGCAGAGGGGCAGCCAACACTGAAGCTTTCTTT. This gives the protein CATSRGAANTEAFF.

This clone was recorded only once. The chain has TRBV29-1 and TRBJ2-5; the match to TRBD2 covers 9 bases. This CDR3 has 13 amino acids. The germline V gene has CDR1 SQVTM and CDR2 ANQGSEA. V trimming: 5 bases; J trimming: 4 bases; junction bases outside the gene matches: 5. The CDR3 DNA is TGCAGCGTTCTCTTAGCGGGGGTAGAGACCCAGTACTTC. Protein sequence: CSVLLAGVETQYF.

CDR3 amino acids: CASSRDQTLYGYTF. The CDR3 nucleotides are TGTGCCAGTAGTAGGGACCAGACCCTTTATGGCTACACCTTC. The chain carries TRBV19 and TRBJ1-2, with a possible D match to TRBD1 (5 bases). The CDR3 length is 14 residues. CDR1 and CDR2 from the germline V gene are LNHDA and SQIVND (reference sequence). Trimming shortened V by 4 bases and J by 5 bases, and 14 bases separated the two germline ends.

The chain uses TRBV5-1 and TRBJ2-2, with unresolved D. CDR1 is SGHRS, CDR2 YFSETQ, per germline. The V end was cut by 4 bases, the J end by 4 bases, with 11 bases between. The CDR3 is made up of 14 amino acids. The CDR3 loop reads CASSMLQTTGELFF. CDR3 bases: TGCGCCAGCAGCATGTTACAAACCACCGGGGAGCTGTTTTTT.

The chain couples TRBV5-1 to TRBJ1-4, with D unclear. This CDR3 has 12 amino acids. Germline CDR1 is SGHRS and CDR2 is YFSETQ. V lost 3 bases and J 3 bases, leaving 3 bases between the germline ends. The CDR3 loop is CASSSPNEKLFF. Written as DNA, the CDR3 is TGCGCCAGCAGCTCCCCTAATGAAAAACTGTTTTTT. Full variable domain (outside the CDR3, taken from reference TRBV5-1 and TRBJ1-4): KAGVTQTPRYLIKTRGQQVTLSCSPISGHRSVSWYQQTPGQGLQFLFEYFSETQRNKGNFPGRFSGRQFSNSRSEMNVSTLELGDSALYLCASSSPNEKLFFGSGTQLSVL.